This is a list of T cell receptor beta chains from one sample in a study of T-cell memory formation after mild COVID-19. TCRdb called the 5' RACE reads again in MiXCR, with one record for every CDR3 protein. The repertoire holds about 130,000 distinct CDR3 sequences, with about 15% as singletons. The sample comprised PBMCs or a T cell subset sorted from them (not recorded which). The origin of the receptors is a man younger than 30 who had mild COVID-19 (a few samples of this study predate the infection). Cell type and time point are not known. Each CDR3 is given with its conserved first and last residue. The D gene is left open where the match is weak. Clone size is given for some rows only: seen once, a few or many times, or a class if the clone is expanded.

d_gene: TRBD1
v_gene: TRBV5-1
abundance: .
j_gene: TRBJ2-7
len: 13
CDR3nt: TGCGCCAGCAGCGCGGACAGGGCCCTCGAGCAGTACTTC
CDR3aa: CASSADRALEQYF

d_gene: .
v_gene: TRBV4-3
abundance: .
j_gene: TRBJ1-2
len: 16
CDR3nt: TGCGCCAGCAGCCCCCGCCCCCACGCCAGCCTCTATGGCTACACCTTC
CDR3aa: CASSPRPHASLYGYTF

d_gene: .
v_gene: TRBV11-3
abundance: .
j_gene: TRBJ2-1
len: 15
CDR3nt: TGTGCCAGCAGCGCCCGACGGACGGGTTACAATGAGCAGTTCTTC
CDR3aa: CASSARRTGYNEQFF

d_gene: .
v_gene: TRBV29-1
abundance: .
j_gene: TRBJ2-7
len: 12
CDR3nt: TGCAGCGCCTACTCCCCCCGCTACGAGCAGTACTTC
CDR3aa: CSAYSPRYEQYF

d_gene: .
v_gene: TRBV12-3/TRBV12-4
abundance: .
j_gene: TRBJ1-2
len: 14
CDR3nt: TGTGCCAGCAGCACCCCAGGGACCAACTATGGCTACACCTTC
CDR3aa: CASSTPGTNYGYTF

d_gene: .
v_gene: TRBV6-5
abundance: .
j_gene: TRBJ2-2
len: 15
CDR3nt: TGTGCCAGCAGTTATGGGCTTGGCGGAACCGGGGAGCTGTTTTTT
CDR3aa: CASSYGLGGTGELFF

d_gene: TRBD2
v_gene: TRBV7-2
abundance: few
j_gene: TRBJ2-3
len: 15
CDR3nt: TGTGCCAGCAGCTTCGGACTAGCCCAGGGGGATACGCAGTATTTT
CDR3aa: CASSFGLAQGDTQYF

d_gene: .
v_gene: TRBV9
abundance: .
j_gene: TRBJ2-7
len: 13
CDR3nt: TGTGCCAGCAGCGTGGGAGTAGTGAGCGAGCAGTACTTC
CDR3aa: CASSVGVVSEQYF

d_gene: .
v_gene: TRBV2
abundance: .
j_gene: TRBJ2-2
len: 17
CDR3nt: TGTGCCAGCAGTGAAAGAGGGGGGCGGACAAACACCGGGGAGCTGTTTTTT
CDR3aa: CASSERGGRTNTGELFF

d_gene: .
v_gene: TRBV7-8
abundance: few
j_gene: TRBJ1-4
len: 18
CDR3nt: TGTGCCAGCAGCGCCCCCCGGCAGCTCACGAGACTTAATGAAAAACTGTTTTTT
CDR3aa: CASSAPRQLTRLNEKLFF

d_gene: TRBD2
v_gene: TRBV4-2
abundance: .
j_gene: TRBJ2-5
len: 16
CDR3nt: TGTGCCAGCAGCCAAGATGGGGCTAGCGGTAAAGAGACCCAGTACTTC
CDR3aa: CASSQDGASGKETQYF

d_gene: .
v_gene: TRBV20-1
abundance: few
j_gene: TRBJ1-5
len: 14
CDR3nt: TGCAGTGCTAGGTTTTCCGGCCAGAATCAGCCCCAGCATTTT
CDR3aa: CSARFSGQNQPQHF

d_gene: .
v_gene: TRBV12-3/TRBV12-4
abundance: few
j_gene: TRBJ2-3
len: 16
CDR3nt: TGTGCCAGCAGTCTCTCTTCGGTTGTTATCGCAGATACGCAGTATTTT
CDR3aa: CASSLSSVVIADTQYF

d_gene: TRBD2
v_gene: TRBV20-1
abundance: .
j_gene: TRBJ2-3
len: 14
CDR3nt: TGCAGTGCTATACTAGCGGGGTCGACAGATACGCAGTATTTT
CDR3aa: CSAILAGSTDTQYF

d_gene: TRBD1
v_gene: TRBV7-8
abundance: .
j_gene: TRBJ2-5
len: 16
CDR3nt: TGTGCCAGCAGCTCAACACGGGACAGGCGAAGGGAGACCCAGTACTTC
CDR3aa: CASSSTRDRRRETQYF

d_gene: TRBD2
v_gene: TRBV5-1
abundance: .
j_gene: TRBJ2-3
len: 14
CDR3nt: TGCGCCAGCAGCGCCGGGAGGTTGGCAGATACGCAGTATTTT
CDR3aa: CASSAGRLADTQYF

d_gene: .
v_gene: TRBV7-2
abundance: few
j_gene: TRBJ2-4
len: 14
CDR3nt: TGTGCCAGCAAACCCTTCCTAGCCAAAAACATTCAGTACTTC
CDR3aa: CASKPFLAKNIQYF

d_gene: TRBD1
v_gene: TRBV20-1
abundance: .
j_gene: TRBJ1-2
len: 11
CDR3nt: TGCAGTGAACGGGGGGACAGGGGCTACACCTTC
CDR3aa: CSERGDRGYTF